This TCR beta chain was profiled in a study of T cells in Graves' hyperthyroidism and ophthalmopathy (dated by TCRdb to the late 2010s). In terms of the full investigation: Peripheral blood samples were taken at initial diagnosis, before any treatment was given. In addition, the study compared T-cell repertoires in thyroid tissue and in blood from five to seven Graves' hyperthyroidism patients. Following sampling, methimazole starting at 30 mg daily was given to hyperthyroidism patients, and high-dose intravenous methylprednisolone was given to ophthalmopathy patients. To identify distinguishing TCR V-J signatures, a discovery cohort of around 100 patients was used, comprising fewer than 45 with Graves' ophthalmopathy and 57 with stable Graves' hyperthyroidism. TCR Vbeta CDR3 sequencing of roughly 140 peripheral blood samples (43 ophthalmopathy, 75 to 80 hyperthyroidism and roughly 17 progressor patients) is reported in the paper. Prospective prediction of ophthalmopathy was tested in an independent validation cohort of approximately 18 hyperthyroidism patients and 17 patients who later progressed to ophthalmopathy. The 75 to 100 discovery patients were randomly divided into training and test sets at a 7:3 ratio.

The TCR beta CDR3 regions were amplified from RNA transcripts. A first-round RT-PCR of the TCR CDR3 used the HTBI primer set with the Qiagen OneStep RT-PCR kit. The libraries were constructed in a second round of multiplex PCR and then size-selected and purified. Libraries were sequenced paired-end with 100 bp reads on an Illumina HiSeq2000. The authors processed their data as follows. SOAPnuke was used to process the raw data, with reads discarded if the reads contained adapters or uncalled bases, had a mean Phred below 15, or lacked an exact constant-primer or identifier match. COPE v1.2.5 was used to merge high-quality paired reads, and clonotypes were defined as unique nucleotide sequences. MiTCR v1.1 was used to align clonotypes to the IMGT TRBV, TRBD and TRBJ reference segments. The analysis included only V-J combinations with a frequency above 0.0001, which together covered 99% to 99.2% of the repertoires. The TCS score was defined as the ratio of F50 (clonal expansion) to E x V (chaos), calculated using BLOSUM62-based TCRdist between CDR3 peptides within each V-J. Welch's t-statistics and random forest reduced 500 to 550 V-J features to about 13, which were used in a naive Bayes classifier (R e1071). Thyroid-blood repertoire similarity was quantified with the Morisita-Horn index. The public reads were reanalyzed by TCRdb: fastp trimming at Q25, MiXCR alignment, in-frame beta chains only. Each record represents a unique CDR3 protein, reported with the most common genes and DNA among its rows. The V and J calls come from TCRdb's annotation, not from the publication. A total of 750,000 to 900,000 distinct CDR3 sequences appear in this sample, 38% of them only once. The ten top clones hold 7% to 10% of the sample.

Regarding this clonotype: This clone's antigen is unknown. The input lacks base qualities; no much larger clone sits a single base away.

What the research found in general, with its limitations: Blood samples also contained most of the expanded thyroid clonotypes (frequency above 0.001), which suggests that blood repertoires may reflect thyroid immune responses. No statistical method was used to set the sample size in advance, and investigators knew the group allocation. In validation, progression to ophthalmopathy was predicted by the model with more than 65% sensitivity and 72% to 80% specificity, a median of around 5.9 months before onset. Ophthalmopathy was separated from stable hyperthyroidism by a 13 V-J signature model, with about 88% sensitivity and roughly 81% specificity obtained in cross-validation and 80%/75% obtained in testing.

Graves' hyperthyroidism was defined as stable when no progression to ophthalmopathy occurred over 18 months of follow-up. Hyperthyroidism patients were newly diagnosed, with disease duration under 2 months, and aged 18 to 65 years. The study excluded patients with uncontrolled infections, other autoimmune diseases, pregnancy or lactation. Diagnoses relied on clinical symptoms, serum thyroxine and TRAb, thyroid ultrasound and orbital computed tomography. PBMCs were separated from 10 ml of fresh peripheral blood using Ficoll-Paque density gradient centrifugation. Trizol reagent was used to extract total RNA, and RNA quality was then checked on an Agilent 2100 Bioanalyzer. Trimming takes 0 bases from V and 4 bases from J, and the germline ends sit 10 bases apart. Reading the germline V gene gives CDR1 ENHRY and CDR2 SYGVKD. Spanning cysteine to phenylalanine, the CDR3 consists of 16 amino acids. Just CDR3 DNA is preserved here, 48 bases in frame from base 1.

The chain links TRBV10-3 with TRBJ1-6; confidence is insufficient to name the D gene. The TCR comes from a man aged 18 to 30 with Graves' hyperthyroidism. The sequencing sample was made of blood. The CDR3 protein is CAISESTRLYNSPLHF. DNA sequence: TGTGCCATCAGTGAGTCGACTCGGCTTTATAATTCACCCCTCCACTTT.